This T cell receptor beta chain was recovered during a study of T-cell memory formation after mild COVID-19. Constant-segment-primed 5'RACE gave TCR alpha and TCR beta cDNA libraries with sample barcodes and UMIs. Via MiXCR, TCRdb re-called the 5' RACE reads, giving one row per CDR3 protein. The sample has approximately 300,000 distinct CDR3 sequences, roughly a fifth seen once. The sample holds a few counts of this clonotype. Its cognate antigen is unknown. CDR1 is MNHEY, CDR2 SVGAGI, per germline. Losses at the gene ends were 5 bases for V and 3 bases for J; bases not matched to a gene: 4. CDR3 length: 13 amino acids. Study observations and caveats: Researchers report contracting CD4+ clones mostly in CM and EM, with CD8+ clones in EMRA.

The chain employs TRBV6-5 and TRBJ2-7; TRBD1 matches at 7 bases. The sequenced sample was PBMCs or a T cell subset sorted from them (not recorded which). The clonotype was recovered from a man aged 18 to 29 who had mild COVID-19 (a few samples of this study predate the infection). Cell type and time point are not known. CDR3 DNA sequence: TGTGCCAGCAGTAGGGGACAGAGCTACGAGCAGTACGTC. Translating it yields CASSRGQSYEQYV.